One and the same sample provided the 16 T cell receptor beta chains below, sequenced in a study of blood T cells in healthy people across ages. Through a sample-barcoded 5' primer and a J-beta primer mix, a second PCR was run for roughly 6 to 12 cycles. TCRdb re-derived calls from the 5' RACE reads in MiXCR, one entry per CDR3 protein. Of roughly 800,000 distinct CDR3 sequences listed, 58% are singletons. The sequenced material came from blood. The receptors derive from a man under 40 in good health.

This clonotype was observed a few times. The chain uses TRBV20-1 and TRBJ2-5, with D hard to call. The CDR3 runs to 13 residues. Trimming removed 4 bases at V and 2 bases at J, with 11 bases between. Per germline, CDR1 DFQATT and CDR2 SNEGSKA (reference sequence). This CDR3 is CSATRTAQETQYF. The CDR3 nucleotides are TGCAGTGCTACCCGAACAGCTCAAGAGACCCAGTACTTC.

As for this clonotype: A much larger clone differs by one base, so this may be a read error. No conserved phenylalanine or tryptophan ends this CDR3, so it is likely a read error. This chain joins TRBV28 and TRBJ2-7; D is unresolved. With 3 bases removed from V and 0 bases from J, the gap between germline ends came to 3 bases. From germline, CDR1 is MDHEN and CDR2 SYDVKM. The CDR3 consists of 12 residues. In DNA, the CDR3 is TGTGCCAGCAGTTTGTACTCCTACGAGCAGTACTAC. Amino acids: CASSLYSYEQYY.

V is TRBV6-1 and J is TRBJ2-1; 9 positions match TRBD2. This CDR3 is 14 amino acids long. Germline values: CDR1 MNHNS, CDR2 SASEGT. The J segment lost 3 bases and the V segment lost 8 bases, leaving 5 bases of the junction unmatched. Here the CDR3 DNA reads TGTGCCAGCCTCCTAGCGGGGAACTACAATGAGCAGTTCTTC. This encodes CASLLAGNYNEQFF.

V is TRBV6-6 and J is TRBJ2-4, with 8 bases lining up with TRBD2. Germline trimming cut 6 bases from V and 1 base from J; bases unmatched to any gene: 11. CDR1 is MNHNY and CDR2 is SVGAGI in the germline V gene (reference sequence). The CDR3 loop spans 17 amino acids. The CDR3 here is CASRYPGGIAAKNIQYF. The CDR3 DNA reads TGTGCCAGCAGATATCCGGGAGGGATAGCGGCCAAAAACATTCAGTACTTC.

The genes are TRBV7-8 and TRBJ2-1; TRBD1 or TRBD2 may be the D gene (6 bases each). In germline, CDR1 is SGHVS, CDR2 FQNEAQ. This CDR3 has 15 residues. V was cut by 4 bases and J by 2 bases, with 12 bases left in between. The CDR3 DNA follows: TGTGCCAGCAGCTCCGGAGGGGGACCCTACAATGAGCAGTTCTTC. Protein: CASSSGGGPYNEQFF.

This clonotype was observed a handful of times. This rearrangement joins TRBV10-3 to TRBJ2-1, with 10 bases fitting TRBD2. The V and J ends lost 10 bases and 8 bases, in that order; junction bases with no gene match: 14. CDR1 ENHRY and CDR2 SYGVKD come from the germline V gene. The CDR3 loop spans 15 amino acids. This chain's CDR3 is CATLQTSGLGDEQFF. The DNA of the CDR3 is TGTGCCACCCTACAGACTAGCGGGCTGGGCGATGAGCAGTTCTTC.

DNA of the CDR3: TGTGCCAGCAGCGAGGGACAGGGTCCCTACGAGCAGTTCTTC. This translates into CASSEGQGPYEQFF. The chain combines TRBV14 with TRBJ2-1; 9 bases line up with TRBD1. J gave up 10 bases and V 5 bases, and 9 bases lay outside the gene matches. CDR1 SGHDN and CDR2 FVKESK come from the germline V gene. CDR3 length: 14 amino acids.

The chain has TRBV18 and TRBJ1-4, with D unresolved. Trimming stripped 4 bases from V and 0 bases from J, with 9 bases between. This CDR3 contains 15 residues. Germline CDR1 is KGHSH and CDR2 is LQKENI. The CDR3, as DNA: TGTGCCAGCTCACTCAAGAGGGCAACTAATGAAAAACTGTTTTTT. Translating gives CASSLKRATNEKLFF.

The chain has TRBV21-1 and TRBJ2-5. The better agreement between TRBJ2-7 and the DNA end casts doubt on the J call. TRBV21-1 is flagged as a pseudogene. The CDR3 is 13 amino acids. The CDR3 nucleotides are TGTGCCAGCAGCAAAGATGCCGGTTACGAGCAGTACTTC. Translating gives CASSKDAGYEQYF.

The CDR3 region is CASSFAQGFHEQYF. The CDR3 DNA reads as TGTGCCAGCAGTTTTGCACAGGGGTTTCACGAGCAGTACTTC. This chain connects TRBV6-5 to TRBJ2-4; 7 positions match TRBD1. The J call is in doubt because the DNA end fits TRBJ2-7 better. Germline V lookup: CDR1 MNHEY, CDR2 SVGAGI. CDR3 length: 14 residues.

This clonotype was seen more than once but under ten times. This chain connects TRBV7-2 to TRBJ2-1; weak D call: TRBD1 (5 bases). V was pared by 1 base and J by 9 bases, with 13 bases between. CDR3 length: 14 residues. CDR1 is SGHTA, CDR2 FQGNSA, per germline. CDR3 region: CASSLDAGKSEQFF. In nucleotides, the CDR3 is TGTGCCAGCAGCTTAGATGCAGGGAAGTCTGAGCAGTTCTTC.

This chain connects TRBV20-1 to TRBJ2-4; maybe TRBD1 (6 bases). The end of the DNA is better explained by TRBJ2-7, so the J call may be wrong. The CDR3 has 13 amino acids. CDR1 and CDR2 from the germline V gene are DFQATT and SNEGSKA (reference sequence). The CDR3 sequence: CSARLTGTYEQYF. CDR3 in DNA: TGCAGTGCTAGACTGACAGGAACCTACGAGCAGTACTTC.

This chain joins TRBV7-6 and TRBJ2-4; TRBD2 agrees at 7 bases. The DNA matches TRBJ2-7 better at its end, which makes the J call doubtful. CDR3 size: 13 residues. Per the germline V gene, CDR1 is SGHVS and CDR2 is FNYEAQ. The CDR3 DNA is TGTGCCAGCAGCGATGGGAGGGTAGACGAGCAGTACTTC. Translated, it gives CASSDGRVDEQYF.

The chain has TRBV20-1 and TRBJ2-1; 7 nucleotides line up with TRBD2. The CDR3 has 15 amino acids. Unmatched junction bases numbered 12, after V lost 5 bases and J lost 5 bases. Germline lookup yields CDR1 DFQATT and CDR2 SNEGSKA (reference sequence). CDR3 coding DNA: TGCAGTGCTCCAATACTAGCGCCGATCCACAATGAGCAGTTCTTC. Its translation: CSAPILAPIHNEQFF.

The chain joins TRBV5-1 to TRBJ2-1; 10 bases match TRBD2. In germline, CDR1 is SGHRS, CDR2 YFSETQ. CDR3 size: 15 residues. The V gene end was trimmed by 0 bases and the J gene end by 7 bases; junction bases not matched to a gene: 4. The CDR3 sequence is CASSLASGSINEQFF. In DNA, the CDR3 is TGCGCCAGCAGCTTGGCTAGCGGGAGTATAAATGAGCAGTTCTTC. The entire variable domain, with the rest obtained from reference TRBV5-1 and TRBJ2-1, is as follows: KAGVTQTPRYLIKTRGQQVTLSCSPISGHRSVSWYQQTPGQGLQFLFEYFSETQRNKGNFPGRFSGRQFSNSRSEMNVSTLELGDSALYLCASSLASGSINEQFFGPGTRLTVL.

CDR3 amino acids: CSARGGRGPKTQYF. The CDR3 nucleotides are TGCAGTGCTAGAGGGGGAAGGGGTCCGAAGACCCAGTACTTC. V is TRBV20-1 and J is TRBJ2-5, with a weak D call TRBD1 (5 bases). The ends were cut back, 1 base at V and 6 bases at J, with 15 bases in the middle. The CDR3 has 14 residues. CDR1 and CDR2 (germline): DFQATT, SNEGSKA (reference sequence).